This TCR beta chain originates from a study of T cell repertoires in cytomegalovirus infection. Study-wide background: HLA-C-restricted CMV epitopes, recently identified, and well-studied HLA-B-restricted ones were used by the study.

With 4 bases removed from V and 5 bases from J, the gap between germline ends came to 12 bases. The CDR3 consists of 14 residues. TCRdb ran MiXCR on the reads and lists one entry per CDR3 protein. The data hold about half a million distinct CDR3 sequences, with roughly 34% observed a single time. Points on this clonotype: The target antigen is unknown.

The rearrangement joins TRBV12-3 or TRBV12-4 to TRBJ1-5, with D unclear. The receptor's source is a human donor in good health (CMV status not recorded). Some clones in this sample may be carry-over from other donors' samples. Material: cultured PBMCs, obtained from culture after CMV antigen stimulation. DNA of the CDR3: TGTGCCAGCAGTTCCCCGAATTTAGATCAGCCCCAGCATTTT. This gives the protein CASSSPNLDQPQHF.